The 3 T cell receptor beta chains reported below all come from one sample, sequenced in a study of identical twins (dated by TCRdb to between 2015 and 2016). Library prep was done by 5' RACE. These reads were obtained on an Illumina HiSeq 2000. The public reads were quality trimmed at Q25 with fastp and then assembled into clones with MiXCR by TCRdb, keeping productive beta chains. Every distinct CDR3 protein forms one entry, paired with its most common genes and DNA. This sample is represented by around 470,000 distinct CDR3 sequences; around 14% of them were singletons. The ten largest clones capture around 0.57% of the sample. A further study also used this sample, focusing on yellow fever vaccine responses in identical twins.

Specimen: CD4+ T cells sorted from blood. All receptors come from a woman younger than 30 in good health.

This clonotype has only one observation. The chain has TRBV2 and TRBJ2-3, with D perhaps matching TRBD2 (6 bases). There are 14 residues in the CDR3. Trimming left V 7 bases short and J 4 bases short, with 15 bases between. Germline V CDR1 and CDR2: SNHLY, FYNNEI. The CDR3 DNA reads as TGTGCCAGCATCAAAGCTGGAGGGGCAGATACGCAGTATTTT. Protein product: CASIKAGGADTQYF.

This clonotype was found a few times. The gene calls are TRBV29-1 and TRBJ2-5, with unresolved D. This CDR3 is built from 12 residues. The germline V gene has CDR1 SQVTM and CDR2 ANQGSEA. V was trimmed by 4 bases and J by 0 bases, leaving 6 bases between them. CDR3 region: CSVGEDQETQYF. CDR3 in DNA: TGCAGCGTTGGAGAGGACCAAGAGACCCAGTACTTC.

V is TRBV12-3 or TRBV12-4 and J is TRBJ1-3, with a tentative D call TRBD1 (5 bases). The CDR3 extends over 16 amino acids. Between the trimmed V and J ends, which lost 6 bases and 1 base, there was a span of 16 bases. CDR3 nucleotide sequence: TGTGCCAGCAGGGCCGGGTCGGCAGGGTCTGGAAACACCATATATTTT. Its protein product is CASRAGSAGSGNTIYF.